This TCR beta chain derives from a study of cytomegalovirus exposure and HLA in healthy donors (TCRdb year 2017). About the study as a whole: An earlier analysis of about 530 of the donors reported over 250 Gb of sequence data and around 110 million unique TCR beta sequences obtained from roughly 180 million T cells. An early release that covered several hundred HLA-typed donors contained around 330 gigabases of sequencing data and around 80 million unique TCR sequences. The genetic ancestry cluster associated with self-reported Caucasian donors included around four fifths of the roughly 380 genotyped donors. The study aimed to test whether signatures of past pathogen exposure could be identified by cataloging public T cell receptors. The T cell repertoires of 550 to 850 subjects were profiled by immunosequencing and related to cytomegalovirus serostatus. Along with the approximately 700-subject first cohort, a separate validation cohort of over a hundred different subjects was used. To predict cytomegalovirus infection status, the study combined high-throughput TCR immunosequencing, statistical association of individual TCRs with disease status, and machine learning. In a later analysis, previously published TCR beta repertoires from about 670 donors were re-analyzed and high-resolution HLA genotyping was added so that TCR occurrence patterns could be studied. The later analysis used no new phenotypic data to find candidate immune exposures, relying instead on TCR beta sequences and their occurrence across donors. An earlier analysis of some 500 of the donors used high-throughput TCR beta sequencing to judge whether each TCR beta V gene segment behaved as functional or pseudogenic. Donor age, sex, ethnicity and CMV serostatus were compiled together with the repertoire data. In a later genetic analysis, genome-wide SNP genotypes for about 60% of the 666 donors were used, and that subset was treated as a discovery cohort. Every discovery cohort repertoire had been produced on one sequencing platform. Both class I and class II loci were covered by HLA typing, at four-digit resolution. Typing coverage varied by locus: roughly 629-630 donors for A, B, C, DRB1 and DQB1; 500 to 550 for DQA1; about 600 for DPA1; approximately 450 for DPB1. Four to six DR-DQ haplotypes were handled as single units for association and clustering, since linkage in the cohort was strong. On average, around 230,000 unique TCR beta nucleotide sequences were sequenced per donor among a few hundred genotyped donors of the cohort, with roughly 18% of those sequences being non-productive. Broad study findings and their caveats: Only TCR beta chains were sequenced in this cohort, and the absence of alpha or paired-chain data limited detectable features. Most CMV-associated TCR beta chains appeared to be HLA-restricted in a later analysis, and the HLA associations seemed to be driven largely by CMV exposure. A cluster of highly shared sequence variants was judged likely to represent a technical artifact of the sequencing pipeline. The study listed 150 to 200 TCR beta chains as associated with cytomegalovirus. The only immune exposure information available for the cohort was CMV serostatus. Roughly uniform sequencing depth across donors was assumed in presence/absence analyses, although this assumption may not hold. Because some donors lacked HLA typing at each locus, the association tests relied only on the typed subset. A later genetic analysis associated a missense DCLRE1C variant with V-gene and J-gene trimming of TCR beta chains, and an independent cohort replicated the association. In a later analysis, HLA-associated TCR beta chains showed more clonal expansion and lower generation probabilities than non-associated chains that were equally common. A later genetic analysis reported fewer N-insertions in productive TCRs among donors in an Asian-associated ancestry cluster than the roughly 650-donor mean. A later analysis associated about 17,000 TCR beta sequences with specific HLA alleles at a false discovery rate of 0.05. A further reported finding was that TCR beta sequences accurately predicted the HLA-A and HLA-B alleles for most subjects in the first cohort. Some 16 rarely observed V segments, including chromosome 9 orphons, were excluded from the earlier analysis of several hundred of the donors because counts were too low. Linkage disequilibrium might explain the correlated functional status among segregating V segments, but an unknown experimental factor could not be excluded. Some IMGT-functional V segments, including TRBV6-2 and TRBV6-3, could not be told apart with the 87-base-pair reads, so those segments were excluded. Assigning TCR associations to individual alleles was difficult when HLA alleles, especially DR and DQ, strongly co-occurred. A later analysis reported that several top co-occurrence clusters appeared linked to parvovirus B19, influenza, CMV and Epstein-Barr virus. Broadly in line with IMGT annotations, most TCR beta V segments showed up in productive rearrangements about 90% or about 30% of the time in an earlier analysis of about 500 of the donors. A later analysis found that TCR association rates varied across HLA loci, with DRB1 alleles showing the most associated TCRs and HLA-C alleles the fewest. In both the original and validation cohorts, the classifier was reported to diagnose cytomegalovirus status with high specificity and sensitivity. According to the authors, the approach could potentially be generalized to other disease states and immunological phenotypes. Most TCR sequences were seen in very few donors, while some public TCRs were found in many individuals. A few of the identified cytomegalovirus-associated TCR beta chains were confirmed in vitro to be specific for cytomegalovirus antigens.

As regards this clone: This receptor's antigen is unknown. No much larger clone exists at a distance of one base, and base qualities are not known.

The cohort was made up of approximately 670 healthy bone marrow donors. At the time of sampling, all cohort members were nominally healthy, though unrecorded immune exposures were likely present. The donor was CMV seronegative and belonged to the group of around 350 seronegative cohort members. Every donor gave a peripheral blood sample, and the peripheral blood mononuclear cells from that sample were used for TCR beta sequencing. Genomic DNA was extracted from the blood cell samples with the Qiagen DNeasy Blood Extraction Kit. From the germline V gene, CDR1 is MRHNA and CDR2 is SNTAGT. The CDR3 holds 14 amino acids from the cysteine to the phenylalanine. Of all the DNA, just the CDR3 is kept, 42 bases in frame from base 1. V and J are truncated by 10 bases and 3 bases respectively, leaving an intervening sequence of 18 bases. Library preparation was by the immunoSEQ multiplex PCR assay. A mixture of 60 forward primers for TCR Vbeta segments and 13 reverse primers for TCR Jbeta segments was used in the multiplex PCR. A multiplex PCR assay on genomic DNA amplified the CDR3 region of rearranged TCR beta genes. The amplified TCR beta libraries were sequenced on the Illumina HiSeq System as 87-base-pair reads. Regarding the original processing steps: In a later analysis, around 80 million unique TCR beta chains were counted across the 690 or so repertoires, and around 11 million of these chains were shared by at least two donors. To remove PCR and sequencing errors, raw reads were error-corrected and collapsed into unique sequences using a nearest-neighbor algorithm that merged closely related sequences. Alignment of CDR3 sequences to IMGT reference sequences was used to assign V, D and J gene segments. For a sequence to be retained, at least a six-nucleotide match to both a V gene segment and a J gene segment was required. A rearrangement was called productive if the CDR3 had no stop codons and remained in frame with V and J, and every other rearrangement was called non-productive. CDR3 was defined according to IMGT convention as the region running from the second conserved V-encoded cysteine to the conserved J-encoded phenylalanine. In an earlier analysis of around 640 of the donors, sequences lacking an unambiguous match to a single V gene segment were excluded. An earlier analysis of several hundred of the donors called V segments functional above 56.7% productive rearrangements and segregating when the between-donor standard deviation exceeded 5%. A statistical classification framework was developed to diagnose cytomegalovirus status using the catalog of TCR beta chain sequences. In a later analysis, TCR nucleotide sequences were compared against IMGT/GENE-DB human TR gene sequences so that V and J genes could be assigned. A later analysis assigned CDR3 sequences and most-parsimonious VDJ recombination scenarios with the TCRdist pipeline. In a later analysis, every TCR beta chain was defined by the combination of its CDR3 amino acid sequence and its V-gene family, and reads without a unique V-gene family were dropped. In a later analysis, some 600 highly shared, low-generation-probability nucleotide sequences were removed to address suspected cross-contamination and a sequencing artifact. For each public chain, a later analysis derived a clonal expansion index from normalized ranks of inferred template counts within each repertoire. A later analysis computed generation probabilities with a VDJ recombination model fitted to out-of-frame rearrangements, and checked the results against IGoR. A later analysis scored TCR-TCR, TCR-HLA and TCR-CMV co-occurrence with hypergeometric tests, applying a repertoire-size bias correction to TCR pairs. False discovery rates were estimated in a later analysis by permuting HLA or CMV assignments 20 times. In a later analysis, co-occurring TCRs were grouped using DBSCAN, and TCRdist sequence similarity was added for clustering within HLA-allele-positive subsets. Repertoires with fewer than 30,000 or more than 120,000 public chains were left out of co-occurrence clustering, as were several repertoires with anomalous nucleotide sharing. As stored in TCRdb, this immuneACCESS dataset retains in-frame rearrangements with V and J assigned. A fraction of the clones does not appear; measured against another copy, unresolved V genes explain less than half of the discrepancy, and the remainder lacks a known reason. D and trimming were read from the DNA, whereas the V and J calls and clone size are those reported in that table. The sample table lists some 150,000 clones, about 61% of them with a count of one. The ten largest clones represent under 2.5% of the sample.

This sequence was found in a woman in her forties in good health and CMV-seronegative. The source material was PBMCs. In this chain, TRBV6-4 is recombined with TRBJ2-5; TRBD2 is possibly the D segment (6 matching bases). At the DNA level, the sequence is TGTGCCACCCCTAACGGGGGAGCTAAAGAGACCCAGTACTTC. It codes for CATPNGGAKETQYF.